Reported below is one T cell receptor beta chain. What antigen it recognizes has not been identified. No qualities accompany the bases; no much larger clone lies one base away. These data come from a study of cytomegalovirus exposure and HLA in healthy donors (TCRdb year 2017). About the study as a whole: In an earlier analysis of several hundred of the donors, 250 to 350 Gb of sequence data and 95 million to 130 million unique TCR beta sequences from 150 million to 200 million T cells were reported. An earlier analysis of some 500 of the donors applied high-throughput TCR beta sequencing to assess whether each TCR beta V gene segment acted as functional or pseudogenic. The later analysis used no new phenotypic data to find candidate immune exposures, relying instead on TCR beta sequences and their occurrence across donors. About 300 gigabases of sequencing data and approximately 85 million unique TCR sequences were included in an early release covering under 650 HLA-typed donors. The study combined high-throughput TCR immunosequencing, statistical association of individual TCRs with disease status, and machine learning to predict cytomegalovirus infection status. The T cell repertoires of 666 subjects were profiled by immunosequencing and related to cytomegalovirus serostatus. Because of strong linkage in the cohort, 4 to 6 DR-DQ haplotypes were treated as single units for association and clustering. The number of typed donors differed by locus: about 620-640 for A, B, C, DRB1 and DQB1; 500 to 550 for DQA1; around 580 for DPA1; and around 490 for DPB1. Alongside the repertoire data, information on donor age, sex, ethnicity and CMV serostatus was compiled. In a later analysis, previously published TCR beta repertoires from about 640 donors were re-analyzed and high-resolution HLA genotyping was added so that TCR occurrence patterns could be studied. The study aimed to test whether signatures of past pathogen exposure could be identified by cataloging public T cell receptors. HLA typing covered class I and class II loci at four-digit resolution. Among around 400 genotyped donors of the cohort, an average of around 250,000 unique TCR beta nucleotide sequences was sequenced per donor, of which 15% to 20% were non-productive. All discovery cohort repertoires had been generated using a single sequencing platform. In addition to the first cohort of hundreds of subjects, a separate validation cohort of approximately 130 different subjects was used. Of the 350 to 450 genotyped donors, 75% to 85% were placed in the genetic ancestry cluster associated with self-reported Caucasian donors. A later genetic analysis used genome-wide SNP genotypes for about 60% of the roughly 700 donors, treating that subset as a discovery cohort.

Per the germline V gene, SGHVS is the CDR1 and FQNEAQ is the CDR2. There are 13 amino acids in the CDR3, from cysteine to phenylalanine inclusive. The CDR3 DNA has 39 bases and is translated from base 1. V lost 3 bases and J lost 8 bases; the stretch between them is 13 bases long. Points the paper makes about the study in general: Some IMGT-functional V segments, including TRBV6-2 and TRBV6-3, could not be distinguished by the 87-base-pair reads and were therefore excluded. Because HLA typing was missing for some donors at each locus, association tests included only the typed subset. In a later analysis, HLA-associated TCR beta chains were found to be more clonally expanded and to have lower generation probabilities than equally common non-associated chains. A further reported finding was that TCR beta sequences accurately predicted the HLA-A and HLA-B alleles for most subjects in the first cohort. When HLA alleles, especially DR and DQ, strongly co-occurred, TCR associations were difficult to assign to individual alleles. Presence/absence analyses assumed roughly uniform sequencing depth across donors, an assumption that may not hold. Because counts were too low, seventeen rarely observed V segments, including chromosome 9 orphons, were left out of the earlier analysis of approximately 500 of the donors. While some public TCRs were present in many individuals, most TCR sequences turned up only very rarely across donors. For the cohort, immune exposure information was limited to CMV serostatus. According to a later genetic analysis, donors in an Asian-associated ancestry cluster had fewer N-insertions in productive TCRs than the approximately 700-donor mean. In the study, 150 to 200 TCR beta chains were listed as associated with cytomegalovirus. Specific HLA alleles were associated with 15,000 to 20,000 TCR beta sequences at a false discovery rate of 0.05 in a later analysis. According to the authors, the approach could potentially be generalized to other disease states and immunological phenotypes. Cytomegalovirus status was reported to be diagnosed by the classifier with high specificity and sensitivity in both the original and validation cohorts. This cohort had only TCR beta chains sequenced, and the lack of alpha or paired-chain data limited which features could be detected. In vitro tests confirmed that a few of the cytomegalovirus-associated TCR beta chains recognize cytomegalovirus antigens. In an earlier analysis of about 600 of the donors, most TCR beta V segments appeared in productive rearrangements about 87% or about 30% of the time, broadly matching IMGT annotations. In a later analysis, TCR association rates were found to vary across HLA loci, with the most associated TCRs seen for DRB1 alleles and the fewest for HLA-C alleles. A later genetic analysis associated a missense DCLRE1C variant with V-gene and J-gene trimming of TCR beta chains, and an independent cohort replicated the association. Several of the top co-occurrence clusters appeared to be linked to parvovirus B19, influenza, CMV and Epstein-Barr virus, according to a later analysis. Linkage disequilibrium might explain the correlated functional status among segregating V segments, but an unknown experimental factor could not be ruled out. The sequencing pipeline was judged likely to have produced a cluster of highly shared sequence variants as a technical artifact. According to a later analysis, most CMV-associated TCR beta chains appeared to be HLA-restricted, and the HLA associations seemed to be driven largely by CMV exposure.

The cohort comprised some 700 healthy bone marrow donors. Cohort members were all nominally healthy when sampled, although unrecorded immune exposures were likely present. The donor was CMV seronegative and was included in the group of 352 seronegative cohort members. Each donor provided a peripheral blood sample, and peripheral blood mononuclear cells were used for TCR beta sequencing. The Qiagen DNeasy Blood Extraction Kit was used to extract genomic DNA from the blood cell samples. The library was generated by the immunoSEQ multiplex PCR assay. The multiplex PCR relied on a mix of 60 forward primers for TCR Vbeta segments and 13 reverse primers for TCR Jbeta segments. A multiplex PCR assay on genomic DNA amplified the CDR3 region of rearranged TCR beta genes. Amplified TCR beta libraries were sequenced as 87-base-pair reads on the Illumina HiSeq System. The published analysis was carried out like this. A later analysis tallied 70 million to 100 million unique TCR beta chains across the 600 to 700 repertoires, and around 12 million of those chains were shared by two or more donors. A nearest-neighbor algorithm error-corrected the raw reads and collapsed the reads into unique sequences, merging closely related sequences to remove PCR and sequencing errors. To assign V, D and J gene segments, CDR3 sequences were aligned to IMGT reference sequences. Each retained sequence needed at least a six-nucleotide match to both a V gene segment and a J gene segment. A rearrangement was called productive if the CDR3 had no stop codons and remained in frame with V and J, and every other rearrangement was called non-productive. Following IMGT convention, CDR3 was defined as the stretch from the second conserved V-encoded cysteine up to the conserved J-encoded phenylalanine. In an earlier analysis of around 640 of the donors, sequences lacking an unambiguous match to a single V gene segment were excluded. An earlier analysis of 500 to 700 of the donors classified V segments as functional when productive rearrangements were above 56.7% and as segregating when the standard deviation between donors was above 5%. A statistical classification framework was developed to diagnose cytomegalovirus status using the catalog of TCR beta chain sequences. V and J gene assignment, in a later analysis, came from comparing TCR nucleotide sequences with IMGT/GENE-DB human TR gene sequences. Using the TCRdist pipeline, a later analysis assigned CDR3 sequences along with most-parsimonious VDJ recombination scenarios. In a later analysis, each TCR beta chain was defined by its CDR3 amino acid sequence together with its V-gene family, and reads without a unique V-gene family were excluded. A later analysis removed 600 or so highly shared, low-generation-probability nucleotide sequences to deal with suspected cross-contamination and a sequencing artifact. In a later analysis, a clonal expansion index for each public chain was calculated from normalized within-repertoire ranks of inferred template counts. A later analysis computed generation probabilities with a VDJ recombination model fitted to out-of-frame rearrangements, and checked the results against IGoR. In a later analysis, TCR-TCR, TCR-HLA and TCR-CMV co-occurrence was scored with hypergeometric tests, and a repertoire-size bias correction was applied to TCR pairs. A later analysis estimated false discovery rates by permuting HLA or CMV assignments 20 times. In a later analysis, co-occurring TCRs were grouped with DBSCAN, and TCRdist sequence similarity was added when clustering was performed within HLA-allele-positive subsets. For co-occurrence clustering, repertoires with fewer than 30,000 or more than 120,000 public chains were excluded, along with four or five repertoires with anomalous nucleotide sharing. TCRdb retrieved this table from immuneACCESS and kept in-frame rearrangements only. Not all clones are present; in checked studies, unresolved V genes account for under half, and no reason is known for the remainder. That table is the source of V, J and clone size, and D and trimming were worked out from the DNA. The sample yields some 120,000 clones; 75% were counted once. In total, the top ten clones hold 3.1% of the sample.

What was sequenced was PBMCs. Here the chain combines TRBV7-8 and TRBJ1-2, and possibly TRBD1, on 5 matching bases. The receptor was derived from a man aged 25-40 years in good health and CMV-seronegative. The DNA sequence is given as TGTGCCAGCAGCTTCAGACAGTATTTGGGCTACACCTTC. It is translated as CASSFRQYLGYTF.